This T cell receptor (beta chain) is from a study of T cell responses to AZD1222 COVID-19 vaccine. Generated by immunoSEQ multiplex PCR, the TCRdb table keeps only in-frame clones and is missing some. The data contain roughly 150,000 clones, 85% to 95% of them singletons. CDR3 size: 13 residues. Germline CDR1 and CDR2: SGHAT and FQNNGV. The V end lost 4 bases, the J end lost 7 bases, and 11 bases lay between the germline ends. This clone has a single count. This specimen was peripheral blood, taken on day 0 of AZD1222 vaccination. The source of this sequence is an adult in good health. This sequence joins TRBV11-2 and TRBJ2-1, with a weak D call TRBD2 (5 bases). CDR3 coding DNA: TGTGCCAGCAGCTCCGGACTGAAAAATGAGCAGTTCTTC. Its protein product is CASSSGLKNEQFF. The full variable domain, completed using reference TRBV11-2 and TRBJ2-1, is EAGVAQSPRYKIIEKRQSVAFWCNPISGHATLYWYQQILGQGPKLLIQFQNNGVVDDSQLPKDRFSAERLKGVDSTLKIQPAKLEDSAVYLCASSSGLKNEQFFGPGTRLTVL.